This TCR beta chain derives from a study of T-cell memory formation after mild COVID-19. Study results and caveats: Clones contracting across day 15 to 85 had a balanced CD4/CD8 profile; later expanding clones leaned CD4+. Most CD4+ clones that shrank were in CM and EM, while CD8+ ones turned up in EMRA.

This clonotype occurred a few times. Its antigen is unidentified. Germline V gene data show CDR1 as SEHNR and CDR2 as FQNEAQ (reference sequence). This CDR3 contains 17 residues. Trimming removed 5 bases from V and 2 bases from J; junction bases left unmatched: 8. TCRdb reprocessed the 5' RACE reads with MiXCR, giving one entry per CDR3 protein. The repertoire holds a few hundred thousand distinct CDR3 sequences, with 25% to 30% as singletons. Sequenced sample: PBMCs or a T cell subset sorted from them (not recorded which). The genes are TRBV7-9 and TRBJ2-3; TRBD2 agrees at 12 bases. This TCR was recovered from an adult woman who had mild COVID-19 (a few samples of this study predate the infection). Cell type and time point are not known. The CDR3 region has the DNA TGTGCCAGCAGCCCTACTGGACTAGCGGGGTACACAGATACGCAGTATTTT. This codes for CASSPTGLAGYTDTQYF.